This TCR beta chain appears in the sequencing data of a study of blood T cell repertoires in COVID-19. Sequencing used immunoSEQ multiplex PCR; TCRdb keeps in-frame clones, though not all of them. The repertoire holds 220,000 or so clones, with around 86% as singletons. This CDR3 comprises 11 residues. The V and J ends lost 4 bases and 3 bases respectively, with 3 bases between them. This TCR was recovered from a woman between 45 and 65 years old with COVID-19, enrolled during active disease. The sequencing input was peripheral blood. This chain joins TRBV12-3 or TRBV12-4 and TRBJ2-5, with D unclear. The CDR3 reads CASSSEETQYF. The DNA of the CDR3 is TGTGCCAGCAGTTCCGAAGAGACCCAGTACTTC.